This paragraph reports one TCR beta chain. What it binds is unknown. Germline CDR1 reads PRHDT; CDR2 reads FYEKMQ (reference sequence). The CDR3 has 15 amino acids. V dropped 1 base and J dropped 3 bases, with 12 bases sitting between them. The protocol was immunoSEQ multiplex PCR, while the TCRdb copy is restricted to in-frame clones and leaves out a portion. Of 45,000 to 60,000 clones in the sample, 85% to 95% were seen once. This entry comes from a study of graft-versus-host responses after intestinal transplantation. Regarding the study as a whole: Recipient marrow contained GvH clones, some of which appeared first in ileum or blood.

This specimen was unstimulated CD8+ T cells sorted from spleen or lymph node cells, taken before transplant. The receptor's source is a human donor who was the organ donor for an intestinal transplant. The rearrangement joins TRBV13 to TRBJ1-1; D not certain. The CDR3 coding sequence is TGTGCCAGCAGCTTAGTAGAAGGGTCGTACACTGAAGCTTTCTTT. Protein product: CASSLVEGSYTEAFF.